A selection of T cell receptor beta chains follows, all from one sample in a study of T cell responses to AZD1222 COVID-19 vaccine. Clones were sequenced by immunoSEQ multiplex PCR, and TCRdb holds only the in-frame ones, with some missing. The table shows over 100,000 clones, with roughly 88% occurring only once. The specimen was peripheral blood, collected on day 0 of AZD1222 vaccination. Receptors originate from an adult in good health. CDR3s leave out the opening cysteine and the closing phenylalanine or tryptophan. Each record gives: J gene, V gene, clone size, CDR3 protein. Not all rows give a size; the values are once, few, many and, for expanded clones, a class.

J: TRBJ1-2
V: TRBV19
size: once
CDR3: ASSRSGTVYGYT

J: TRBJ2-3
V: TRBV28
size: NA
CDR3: ASSLAGGDYRADTQY

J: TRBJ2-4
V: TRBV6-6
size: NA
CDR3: ASSSWESKNIQY

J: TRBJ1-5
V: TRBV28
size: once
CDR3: ASSRDSSNQPQH

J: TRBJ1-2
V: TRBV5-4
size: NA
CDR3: ASSLAPGGDYGYT

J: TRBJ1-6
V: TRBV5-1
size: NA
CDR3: ASSLVGPNSPLH

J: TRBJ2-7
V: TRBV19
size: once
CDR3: ASSIQTGPYEQY

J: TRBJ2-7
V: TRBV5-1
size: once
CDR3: ASSLDYGAAYEQY

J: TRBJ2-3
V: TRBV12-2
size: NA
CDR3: ASRFYGYTQY

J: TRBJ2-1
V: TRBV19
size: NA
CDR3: ASSLIYNEQF

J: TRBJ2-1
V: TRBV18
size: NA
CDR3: ASSPPGVSYNEQF

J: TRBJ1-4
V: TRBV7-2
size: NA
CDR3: ASSLVEGEKLF

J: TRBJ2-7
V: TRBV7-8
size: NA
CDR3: ASRSGGHTGAEQY

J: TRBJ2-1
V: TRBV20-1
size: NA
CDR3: SARAGNEQF

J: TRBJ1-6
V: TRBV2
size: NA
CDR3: ASGYKRRSYNSPLH

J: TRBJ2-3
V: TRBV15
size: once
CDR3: ATSKPQGQIGTDTQY

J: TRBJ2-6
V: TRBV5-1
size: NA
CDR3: ASSLTGPGANVLT

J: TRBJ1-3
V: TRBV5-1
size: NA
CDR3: ASRPREAGNTIY

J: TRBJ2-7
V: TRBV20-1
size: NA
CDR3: SASSGTYEQY

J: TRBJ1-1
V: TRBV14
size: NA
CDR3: ASSRGPEAEAF

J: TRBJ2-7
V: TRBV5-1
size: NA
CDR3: ASSLAAGEFYEQY

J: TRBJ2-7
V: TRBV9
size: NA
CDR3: ASSVAQGEGEQY

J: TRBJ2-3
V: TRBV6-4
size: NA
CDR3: ASSEQARSTDTQY

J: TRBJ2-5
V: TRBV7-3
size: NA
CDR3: ASSPHGQGTETQY

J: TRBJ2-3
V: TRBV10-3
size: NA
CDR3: AISAGAGGTDTQY

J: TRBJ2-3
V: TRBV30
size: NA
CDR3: ASTYRGHRTDTQY

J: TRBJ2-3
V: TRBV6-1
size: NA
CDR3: ASSEGTGGTDTQY

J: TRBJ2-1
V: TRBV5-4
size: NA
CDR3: ASSLGGGPVFL